This T cell receptor (beta chain) comes out of a study of early T cells in non-severe SARS-CoV-2 infection. Study in general: Alpha and beta chains were unpaired, from unsorted whole-blood bulk RNA.

TCRdb re-derived calls from the 5' RACE reads in MiXCR, one entry per CDR3 protein. The sample shows 70,000 to 85,000 distinct CDR3 sequences, less than 15% of them seen only once. Broader study findings: The study's VDJdb matching favored anti-spike CD8 responses and missed private and CD4 specificities.

Many counts were recorded for this clonotype. Its antigen is still unknown. Germline V gene lookup returns CDR1 SGDLS and CDR2 YYNGEE. Deletions cut 0 bases from V and 6 bases from J, with 10 bases between. This CDR3 spans 14 amino acids. Sequencing was performed on whole blood. This TCR came from an adult who was a healthcare worker with PCR-confirmed SARS-CoV-2 infection or an uninfected control (not recorded which). V usage is TRBV9 and J usage is TRBJ1-5; the D gene is possibly TRBD1 (6 bases). The CDR3 is CASSVEQGGQPQHF. The CDR3 nucleotides are TGTGCCAGCAGCGTAGAACAGGGAGGTCAGCCCCAGCATTTT. Filled out from reference TRBV9 and TRBJ1-5, the complete variable domain reads DSGVTQTPKHLITATGQRVTLRCSPRSGDLSVYWYQQSLDQGLQFLIQYYNGEERAKGNILERFSAQQFPDLHSELNLSSLELGDSALYFCASSVEQGGQPQHFGDGTRLSIL.